Here is one T cell receptor (beta chain) with its context. Clones were sequenced by immunoSEQ multiplex PCR, and TCRdb holds only the in-frame ones, with some missing. The data contain 200,000 to 250,000 clones, approximately 83% of them seen just once; the ten biggest clones take up about 2.9%. The sample comes from a study of blood T cell repertoires in COVID-19. The wider study: The analysed material was cDNA or gDNA that came from T cells, B-cell-depleted T cells, or PBMCs.

Germline loops: CDR1 MNHEY, CDR2 SVGEGT. The CDR3 extends over 13 amino acids. V shed 6 bases and J shed 7 bases, with 10 bases lying between them. V is TRBV6-2 or TRBV6-3 and J is TRBJ1-6; D uncertain. Material: peripheral blood. This TCR derives from a woman aged 25-40 years who had recovered from COVID-19. The CDR3 nucleotides read TGTGCCAGCAGCCAACAGTACAATTCACCCCTCCACTTT. Translated, it gives CASSQQYNSPLHF.